This T cell receptor (beta chain) was obtained from a study of blood T cell repertoires in COVID-19. Whole-study context: Specimens from acute and convalescent COVID-19 originated in the United States, Italy and Spain.

Per the original data handling: Using reference gene primer amplification, nucleated cell counts were estimated. Clones were read by immunoSEQ multiplex PCR, and TCRdb kept only the in-frame ones, dropping some. For V, J and clone size, that table is used; D and trimming come from the DNA. The sample holds around 250,000 clones, roughly 84% seen once. CDR1 LNHNV and CDR2 YYDKDF come from the germline V gene (reference sequence). The CDR3 contains 15 residues. V lost 1 base and J 0 bases, leaving 8 bases between the germline ends. The chain is built from TRBV15 and TRBJ2-3; D is ambiguous. Sequences were obtained from peripheral blood. This TCR was sampled from a woman aged 18-35 years with acute or convalescent COVID-19. The CDR3: CATSRGTGSTDTQYF. DNA of the CDR3: TGTGCCACCAGCAGAGGCACCGGTAGCACAGATACGCAGTATTTT. The full variable domain, rest sourced from reference TRBV15 and TRBJ2-3, is DAMVIQNPRYQVTQFGKPVTLSCSQTLNHNVMYWYQQKSSQAPKLLFHYYDKDFNNEADTPDNFQSRRPNTSFCFLDIRSPGLGDTAMYLCATSRGTGSTDTQYFGPGTRLTVL.